A single count supports the clone carrying this TCR beta chain. The germline V gene encodes CDR1 ENHRY and CDR2 SYGVKD. With 3 bases clipped from V and 8 bases from J, the junction kept 11 bases outside the gene matches. There are 15 residues in the CDR3. These data originate in a study of T cell changes during pregnancy in multiple sclerosis. Method: immunoSEQ multiplex PCR; TCRdb's copy keeps in-frame clones and lacks some. The sample holds under 70,000 clones, about 92% seen once. The source is a female donor in good health, enrolled as a control in a pregnancy study. This chain connects TRBV10-3 to TRBJ1-2; TRBD1 agrees at 8 bases. The sample here was peripheral blood, taken in the third trimester of pregnancy. The CDR3 here is CAISDGQGSGLGYTF. The DNA for the CDR3 is TGTGCCATCAGTGATGGACAGGGATCAGGCTTGGGCTACACCTTC.